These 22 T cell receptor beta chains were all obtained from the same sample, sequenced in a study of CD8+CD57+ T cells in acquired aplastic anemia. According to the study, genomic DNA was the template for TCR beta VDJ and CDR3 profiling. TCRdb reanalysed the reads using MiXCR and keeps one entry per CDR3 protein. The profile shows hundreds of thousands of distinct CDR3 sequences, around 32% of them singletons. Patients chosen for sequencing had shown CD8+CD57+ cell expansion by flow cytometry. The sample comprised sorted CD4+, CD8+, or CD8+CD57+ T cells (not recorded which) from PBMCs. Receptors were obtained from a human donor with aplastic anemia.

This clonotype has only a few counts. In DNA, the CDR3 is TGCAGTGCTAGTGACATCTACAATGAGCAGTTCTTC. Amino acids: CSASDIYNEQFF. V usage is TRBV20-1 and J usage is TRBJ2-1; D is ambiguous. Looked up from germline, CDR1 is DFQATT and CDR2 is SNEGSKA (reference sequence). The length of the CDR3 is 12 residues. V dropped 3 bases and J dropped 3 bases, with 6 bases sitting between them.

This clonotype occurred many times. In DNA, the CDR3 is TGCAGTGCTAGAGACCGTAGGACAGGGATTGAAGCTTTCTTT. Protein sequence: CSARDRRTGIEAFF. The rearrangement joins TRBV20-1 to TRBJ1-1; 8 bases fit TRBD1. The CDR3 runs to 14 residues. Germline CDR1 reads DFQATT; CDR2 reads SNEGSKA (reference sequence). After removal of 0 bases from V and 7 bases from J, the junction contained 7 bases not matched to a gene.

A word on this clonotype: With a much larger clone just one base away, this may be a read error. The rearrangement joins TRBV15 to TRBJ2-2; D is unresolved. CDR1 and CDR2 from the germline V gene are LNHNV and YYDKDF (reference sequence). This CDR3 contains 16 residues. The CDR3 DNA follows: TGTGCCACCCGCAGAGATTGGTCACTGAACACCGGGGAGCTGTTTTTT. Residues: CATRRDWSLNTGELFF.

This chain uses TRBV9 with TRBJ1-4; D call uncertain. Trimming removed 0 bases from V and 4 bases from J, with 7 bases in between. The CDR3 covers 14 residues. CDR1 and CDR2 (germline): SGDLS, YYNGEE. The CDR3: CASSVAVSNEKLFF. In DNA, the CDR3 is TGTGCCAGCAGCGTAGCCGTCAGTAATGAAAAACTGTTTTTT.

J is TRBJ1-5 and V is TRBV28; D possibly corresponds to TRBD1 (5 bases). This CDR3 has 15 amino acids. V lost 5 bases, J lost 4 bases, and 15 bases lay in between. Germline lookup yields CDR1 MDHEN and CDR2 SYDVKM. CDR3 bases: TGTGCCAGCAGTCCCCAGTTGTGGGGGAATCAGCCCCAGCATTTT. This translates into CASSPQLWGNQPQHF.

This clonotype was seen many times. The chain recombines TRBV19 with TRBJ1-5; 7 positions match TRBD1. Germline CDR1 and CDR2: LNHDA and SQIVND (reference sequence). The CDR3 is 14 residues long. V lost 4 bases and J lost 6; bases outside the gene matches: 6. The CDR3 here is CASSTDRVGQPQHF. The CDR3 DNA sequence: TGTGCCAGTAGTACAGACAGGGTTGGTCAGCCCCAGCATTTT.

The chain's CDR3 is CASSSLGLDTDTQYF. DNA for the CDR3: TGTGCCAGCAGCTCCTTAGGGCTAGACACAGATACGCAGTATTTT. This chain connects TRBV7-2 to TRBJ2-3; D remains ambiguous. The CDR3 totals 15 residues. Germline CDR1 reads SGHTA; CDR2 reads FQGNSA. V was trimmed by 4 bases and J by 2 bases, leaving 13 bases between them.

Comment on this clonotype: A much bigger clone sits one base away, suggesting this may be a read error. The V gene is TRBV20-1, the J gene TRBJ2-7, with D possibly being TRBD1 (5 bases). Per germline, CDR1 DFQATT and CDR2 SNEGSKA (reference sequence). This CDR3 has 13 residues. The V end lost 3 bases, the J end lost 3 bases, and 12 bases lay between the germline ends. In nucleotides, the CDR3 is TGCAGTGCTAGGGCAGGGAAATACTACGAGCAGTACTTC. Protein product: CSARAGKYYEQYF.

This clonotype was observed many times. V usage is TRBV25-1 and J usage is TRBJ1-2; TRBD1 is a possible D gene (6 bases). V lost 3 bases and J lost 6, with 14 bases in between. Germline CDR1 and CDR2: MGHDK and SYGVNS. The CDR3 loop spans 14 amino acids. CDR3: CASSERDTVDGYTF. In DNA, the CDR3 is TGTGCCAGCAGTGAGCGGGACACCGTGGATGGCTACACCTTC.

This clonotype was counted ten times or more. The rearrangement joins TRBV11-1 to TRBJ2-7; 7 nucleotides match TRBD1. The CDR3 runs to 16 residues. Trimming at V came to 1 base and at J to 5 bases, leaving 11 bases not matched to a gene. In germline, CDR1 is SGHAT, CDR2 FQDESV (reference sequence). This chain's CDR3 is CASSLGPKTGSHEQYF. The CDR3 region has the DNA TGTGCCAGCAGCTTAGGCCCGAAGACAGGGTCCCACGAGCAGTACTTC. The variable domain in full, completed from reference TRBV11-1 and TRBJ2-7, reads EAEVAQSPRYKITEKSQAVAFWCDPISGHATLYWYRQILGQGPELLVQFQDESVVDDSQLPKDRFSAERLKGVDSTLKIQPAELGDSAMYLCASSLGPKTGSHEQYFGPGTRLTVT.

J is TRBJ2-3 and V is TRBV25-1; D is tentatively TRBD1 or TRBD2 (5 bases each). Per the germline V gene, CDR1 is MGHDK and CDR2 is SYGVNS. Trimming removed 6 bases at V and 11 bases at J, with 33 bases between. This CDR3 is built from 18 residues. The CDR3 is CASSFAGSSALSLALQYF. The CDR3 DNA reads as TGTGCCAGCAGCTTTGCAGGGAGCTCTGCCCTTTCTCTAGCACTGCAGTATTTT.

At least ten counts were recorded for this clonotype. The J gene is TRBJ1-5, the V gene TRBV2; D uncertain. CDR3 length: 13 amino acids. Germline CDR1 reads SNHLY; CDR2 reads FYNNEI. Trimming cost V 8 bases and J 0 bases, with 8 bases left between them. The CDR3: CASRRASNQPQHF. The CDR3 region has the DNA TGTGCCAGCCGAAGAGCTAGCAATCAGCCCCAGCATTTT.

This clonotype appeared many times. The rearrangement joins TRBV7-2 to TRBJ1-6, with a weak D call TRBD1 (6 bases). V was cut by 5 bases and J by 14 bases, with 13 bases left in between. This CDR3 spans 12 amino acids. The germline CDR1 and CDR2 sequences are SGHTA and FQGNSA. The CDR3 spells CASSRTALSLHF. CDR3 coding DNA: TGTGCCAGCAGCAGGACAGCCCTCTCCCTCCACTTT.

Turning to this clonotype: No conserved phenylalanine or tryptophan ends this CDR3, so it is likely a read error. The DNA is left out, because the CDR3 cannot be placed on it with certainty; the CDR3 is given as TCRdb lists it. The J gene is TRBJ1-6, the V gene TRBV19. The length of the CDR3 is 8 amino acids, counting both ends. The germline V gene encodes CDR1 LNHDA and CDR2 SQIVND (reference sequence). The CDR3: CASSIQAT.

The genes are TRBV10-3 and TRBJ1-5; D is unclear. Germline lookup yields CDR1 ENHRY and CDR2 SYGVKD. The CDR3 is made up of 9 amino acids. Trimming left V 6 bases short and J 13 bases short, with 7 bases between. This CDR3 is CAISQTQHF. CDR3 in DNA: TGTGCCATCAGCCAGACACAGCATTTT.

In DNA form, the CDR3 reads TGTGCCAGCAGCCCCGCTAGGCTAGGCGTCCCAGATACGCAGTATTTT. The encoded protein is CASSPARLGVPDTQYF. The chain has TRBV11-1 and TRBJ2-3; D gene uncertain. V was cut by 5 bases and J by 4 bases, with 19 bases left in between. This CDR3 region has 16 residues. Germline assignment: CDR1 SGHAT and CDR2 FQDESV (reference sequence). The full variable domain, its missing parts supplied by reference TRBV11-1 and TRBJ2-3, is EAEVAQSPRYKITEKSQAVAFWCDPISGHATLYWYRQILGQGPELLVQFQDESVVDDSQLPKDRFSAERLKGVDSTLKIQPAELGDSAMYLCASSPARLGVPDTQYFGPGTRLTVL.

The CDR3: CATYKGTRDGELFF. Here the CDR3 DNA reads TGTGCCACCTACAAAGGGACGAGGGATGGGGAGCTGTTTTTT. This chain links TRBV19 with TRBJ2-2, with D tentatively TRBD1 or TRBD2 (5 bases each). CDR3 length: 14 residues. The germline gives CDR1 LNHDA, CDR2 SQIVND (reference sequence). V shed 10 bases and J shed 8 bases, with 20 bases lying between them.

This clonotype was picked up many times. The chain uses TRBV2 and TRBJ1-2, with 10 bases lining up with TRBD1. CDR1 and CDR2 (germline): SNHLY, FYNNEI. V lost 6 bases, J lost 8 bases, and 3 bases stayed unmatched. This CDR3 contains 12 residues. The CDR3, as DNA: TGTGCCAGCAGGGGGACAGGGGAAGGCTACACCTTC. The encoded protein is CASRGTGEGYTF. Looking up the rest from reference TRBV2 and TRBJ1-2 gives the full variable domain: EPEVTQTPSHQVTQMGQEVILRCVPISNHLYFYWYRQILGQKVEFLVSFYNNEISEKSEIFDDQFSVERPDGSNFTLKIRSTKLEDSAMYFCASRGTGEGYTFGSGTRLTVV.

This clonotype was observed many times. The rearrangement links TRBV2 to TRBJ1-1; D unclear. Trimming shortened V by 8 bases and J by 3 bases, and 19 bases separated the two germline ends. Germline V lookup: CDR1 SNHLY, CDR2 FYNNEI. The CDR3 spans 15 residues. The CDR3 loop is CASVTDRAGDTEAFF. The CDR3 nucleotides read TGTGCCAGCGTAACAGACCGGGCCGGGGACACTGAAGCTTTCTTT.

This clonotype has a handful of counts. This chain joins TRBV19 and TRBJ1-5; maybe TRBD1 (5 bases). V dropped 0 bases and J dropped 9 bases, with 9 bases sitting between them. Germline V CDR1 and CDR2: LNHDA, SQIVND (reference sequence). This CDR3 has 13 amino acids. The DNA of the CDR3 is TGTGCCAGTAGTATAGATCGTGGGGGGCCCCAGCATTTT. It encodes CASSIDRGGPQHF. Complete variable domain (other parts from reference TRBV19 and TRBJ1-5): DGGITQSPKYLFRKEGQNVTLSCEQNLNHDAMYWYRQDPGQGLRLIYYSQIVNDFQKGDIAEGYSVSREKKESFPLTVTSAQKNPTAFYLCASSIDRGGPQHFGDGTRLSIL.

CDR3 coding DNA: TGTGCCAGCAGTTCCGCGTTGGCAGGGGAGAATCAGCCCCAGCATTTT. As protein: CASSSALAGENQPQHF. The chain uses TRBV28 and TRBJ1-5; maybe TRBD1 (6 bases). Trimming took off 4 bases at V and 4 bases at J, with 17 bases between the two ends. CDR3 length: 16 amino acids. The germline gives CDR1 MDHEN, CDR2 SYDVKM. The full variable domain, in which reference TRBV28 and TRBJ1-5 provide the parts outside the CDR3, is DVKVTQSSRYLVKRTGEKVFLECVQDMDHENMFWYRQDPGLGLRLIYFSYDVKMKEKGDIPEGYSVSREKKERFSLILESASTNQTSMYLCASSSALAGENQPQHFGDGTRLSIL.

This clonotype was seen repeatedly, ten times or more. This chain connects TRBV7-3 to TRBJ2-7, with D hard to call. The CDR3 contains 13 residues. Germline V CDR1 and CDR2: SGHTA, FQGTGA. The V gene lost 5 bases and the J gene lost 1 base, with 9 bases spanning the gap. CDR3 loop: CASSPPGSYEQYF. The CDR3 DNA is TGTGCCAGCAGCCCACCGGGTTCCTACGAGCAGTACTTC.